The source of this TCR beta chain is a study of cytomegalovirus exposure and HLA in healthy donors. The study, taken as a whole, reports: The authors later found HLA-associated TCR beta chains more clonally expanded than equally common others. In a later analysis, specific HLA alleles were associated with 15,000 or so TCR beta sequences at a 0.05 false discovery rate. Earlier results showed most TCR beta V segments being productive about 87% or about 30% of the time.

With 4 bases clipped from V and 4 bases from J, the junction kept 1 base outside the gene matches. This CDR3 contains 14 residues. Germline V gives CDR1 KGHSH, CDR2 LQKENI. Turning to this clone: What it recognizes is unknown.

This PCR relied on a set of 60 Vbeta primers and 13 Jbeta primers. TCRdb keeps only in-frame clones here, not all; method: immunoSEQ multiplex PCR. The sample holds tens of thousands of clones, around 80% seen once. Among the donors, all were healthy bone marrow donors. Sequencing used PBMCs. The TCR originated in a male donor in good health and CMV-seropositive. The chain carries TRBV18 and TRBJ2-4; 10 bases are a match to TRBD1. CDR3 region: CASSRDRGKNIQYF. The CDR3 nucleotides are TGTGCCAGCTCACGGGACAGGGGAAAAAACATTCAGTACTTC.